This T cell receptor beta chain was sequenced for a study of cytomegalovirus exposure and HLA in healthy donors. Study results and caveats: Prior analysis indicated that the majority of TCR beta V segments exhibited productivity approximately 90% or approximately 30% of the time. In vitro work confirmed that a few CMV-associated chains recognize CMV antigens. The authors enumerated around 150 TCR beta chains as linked to cytomegalovirus. A later analysis associated 15,000 to 20,000 TCR beta sequences with HLA alleles at a 0.05 false discovery rate.

Trimming shortened V by 6 bases and J by 4 bases, and 15 bases separated the two germline ends. Germline lookup yields CDR1 MNHEY and CDR2 SVGAGI. This CDR3 comprises 14 residues. Comment on this clone: No antigen is known for it.

Both 60 Vbeta primers and 13 Jbeta primers went into the PCR. Data came from immunoSEQ multiplex PCR; TCRdb stores just in-frame clones and leaves some out. The table has 220,000 or so clones, approximately 78% seen once; the top ten hold less than 3%. Input material: PBMCs. V gene TRBV6-5 combines with J gene TRBJ1-2, with D possibly matching TRBD1 (6 bases). This clonotype was sampled from a woman aged 40 to 50 in good health and CMV-seronegative. The CDR3 nucleotides are TGTGCCAGCAGCGTTGGACAGCCGGTCTATGGCTACACCTTC. Translating gives CASSVGQPVYGYTF.